Here is one TCR beta chain with its context. What it binds is unknown. The V gene lost 4 bases and the J gene lost 0 bases, with 10 bases spanning the gap. CDR1 is LNHDA and CDR2 is SQIVND in the germline V gene (reference sequence). The CDR3 runs to 15 residues. Oncomine TCR Beta short-read sequencing was applied to DNA from cultured CD4+ T cells. Genomic DNA was extracted from cultured CD4+ T cells. From the PCR reads, TCRdb called clonotypes with MiXCR, one entry per CDR3 protein. This table holds 15,000 to 20,000 distinct CDR3 sequences, approximately 54% found once. This specimen belongs to a study of vaccination and CD4 T cells after COVID-19. Time point defined: late sampling 161 to 241 days after vaccination in a few convalescent patients. Treatment noted: roughly 11-day PBMC culture with coronavirus spike peptide pools or control peptides (ViraFEST assay). PBMCs, plated at roughly 2 million per well, were grown in the presence of 10 IU/ml IL-2 and 8.5 to 10 ug/ml peptide pools.

This rearrangement joins TRBV19 to TRBJ1-5; D unresolved. The starting material was CD4+ T cells from blood, cultured in vitro, obtained about 7 months after SARS-CoV-2 vaccination. The source of this sequence is a human donor who had recovered from COVID-19. The CDR3 DNA reads as TGTGCCAGTAGTACGGACGGGGTTAGCAATCAGCCCCAGCATTTT. Its protein is CASSTDGVSNQPQHF.